This T cell receptor (beta chain) came from a study of Ad26.COV2.S vaccination and SARS-CoV-2 variants. Documented treatment: around 19 received Ad26.COV2.S at low or high dose, single or two shots; about 5 received placebo; per-sample allocation not given. Samples were taken on day 63 after the first vaccine or placebo injection. Assay: immunoSEQ multiplex PCR; the TCRdb copy retains only in-frame clones and omits some. Of about 280,000 clones in the sample, around 87% were seen once. The CDR3 totals 14 residues. The germline V and J ends were trimmed by 6 bases and 4 bases, with 15 bases remaining between them. Looked up from germline, CDR1 is SGHTA and CDR2 is FQGNSA.

The sample here was peripheral blood, taken in a trial of Ad26.COV2.S vaccine versus placebo. This receptor was obtained from a person between 18 and 59 years old who received the Ad26.COV2.S COVID-19 vaccine or a placebo. The V gene is TRBV7-2, the J gene TRBJ1-2; tentatively, D is TRBD1 (5 bases). The CDR3 DNA is TGTGCCAGCAGGAATCCGGGACGGATCTATGGCTACACCTTC. It translates to CASRNPGRIYGYTF.